This TCR beta chain was captured by sequencing in a study of T cells in Graves' hyperthyroidism and ophthalmopathy. Study conclusions and caveats: The model made its ophthalmopathy prediction, and onset followed a median around six months later. Ophthalmopathy stood apart from stable hyperthyroidism in a 13 V-J model.

The length of the CDR3 is 14 residues. V gave up 5 bases and J gave up 8 bases; unmatched junction bases: 8. Looked up from germline, CDR1 is KGHSH and CDR2 is LQKENI. It was RNA transcripts that yielded the amplified TCR beta CDR3 regions. HTBI primers were the set used in a first-round RT-PCR of the TCR CDR3. TCRdb passed the multiplex PCR reads through MiXCR, listing each CDR3 protein once. Of some 380,000 distinct CDR3 sequences in the sample, approximately 13% were seen once. Patients aged 18 to 65 had newly diagnosed hyperthyroidism of under 2 months' duration. Initially, at the first diagnosis of hyperthyroidism and before any ophthalmopathy symptoms, blood was sampled. This clonotype occurred many times. Its antigen is not known.

Sample: blood. This clonotype was obtained from a man aged 25 to 40 with Graves' hyperthyroidism that later progressed to Graves' ophthalmopathy. The chain couples TRBV18 to TRBJ1-2; 10 bases match TRBD1. The CDR3 region is CASSAGTGDIGYTF. CDR3 in DNA: TGTGCCAGCTCAGCCGGGACAGGGGATATCGGCTACACCTTC. The complete variable domain, with remaining parts taken from reference TRBV18 and TRBJ1-2, reads NAGVMQNPRHLVRRRGQEARLRCSPMKGHSHVYWYRQLPEEGLKFMVYLQKENIIDESGMPKERFSAEFPKEGPSILRIQQVVRGDSAAYFCASSAGTGDIGYTFGSGTRLTVV.